A selection of T cell receptor beta chains follows, all from one sample in a study of blood T cell repertoires in COVID-19. The data were produced by immunoSEQ multiplex PCR, yet TCRdb's version contains in-frame clones alone and is incomplete. The sample lists roughly 200,000 clones, more than 75% seen once, with about 2.9% in the top ten. Sequencing was done on a sample of peripheral blood. The receptors were gathered from a man in his sixties with acute or convalescent COVID-19. The CDR3 runs from the conserved cysteine through the conserved F or W. The D gene is left open where the match is weak. Size values are once, few and many counts, or a class for expanded clones, and some rows have none.

clone_size j_call cdr3_length v_call d_call cdr3_aa cdr3_nt
. TRBJ1-2 14 TRBV5-1 TRBD1 CASSYGQGDYGYTF TGCGCCAGCAGCTACGGACAGGGAGACTATGGCTACACCTTC
. TRBJ2-3 14 TRBV28 TRBD2 CASSFSGGGGTQYF TGTGCCAGCAGTTTTAGCGGGGGGGGTGGTACGCAGTATTTT
. TRBJ2-7 13 TRBV7-2 . CASSATGSAEQYF TGTGCCAGCAGCGCCACAGGGTCGGCCGAGCAGTACTTC
. TRBJ1-1 14 TRBV9 TRBD1 CASSARQGNTEAFF TGTGCCAGCAGCGCCAGACAGGGGAACACTGAAGCTTTCTTT
. TRBJ2-1 15 TRBV5-5 TRBD1 CASSRTGTGYNEQFF TGTGCCAGCAGCCGTACCGGGACAGGGTACAATGAGCAGTTCTTC
. TRBJ1-5 15 TRBV7-9 TRBD1 CASSLKGGGNQPQHF TGTGCCAGCAGCTTAAAAGGGGGCGGCAATCAGCCCCAGCATTTT
. TRBJ2-7 14 TRBV2 TRBD2 CASMSVAGGGEQYF TGTGCCAGCATGTCGGTAGCGGGGGGCGGCGAGCAGTACTTC
once TRBJ2-3 16 TRBV4-2 . CASSQEASFPTDTQYF TGTGCCAGCAGCCAAGAAGCTAGCTTTCCCACAGATACGCAGTATTTT
. TRBJ2-3 15 TRBV28 . CASTPGFSVKDTQYF TGTGCCAGCACCCCCGGGTTCTCAGTAAAGGATACGCAGTATTTT
. TRBJ2-7 15 TRBV18 TRBD1 CASSPPGQGSYEQYF TGTGCCAGCTCACCACCGGGACAGGGCTCCTACGAGCAGTACTTC
. TRBJ1-4 14 TRBV6-1 . CASSEGWALKRLFF TGTGCCAGCAGTGAAGGGTGGGCGTTAAAAAGACTGTTTTTT
. TRBJ1-4 19 TRBV19 TRBD1 CASSRVGQGAFATNEKLFF TGTGCCAGTAGCCGAGTGGGACAGGGGGCCTTTGCAACTAATGAAAAACTGTTTTTT
. TRBJ1-4 12 TRBV28 . CASSPQGEKLFF TGTGCCAGCAGTCCTCAGGGAGAAAAACTGTTTTTT
. TRBJ1-1 11 TRBV30 . CAWTDTLEAFF TGTGCCTGGACTGACACGCTTGAAGCTTTCTTT
. TRBJ2-2 13 TRBV29-1 . CSVEQGSPGELFF TGCAGCGTTGAACAGGGATCCCCGGGGGAGCTGTTTTTT
. TRBJ1-2 16 TRBV3-1/TRBV3-2 TRBD1 CASSHAGTGNNYGYTF TGTGCCAGCAGCCACGCCGGGACAGGGAATAACTATGGCTACACCTTC
. TRBJ2-3 15 TRBV5-1 . CASSLRGRGPDTQYF TGCGCCAGCAGCTTGCGGGGCAGGGGACCAGATACGCAGTATTTT
. TRBJ1-1 14 TRBV3-1/TRBV3-2 TRBD1 CASSNRDRAVQAFF TGTGCCAGCAGCAACCGGGACAGGGCTGTACAAGCTTTCTTT
. TRBJ2-3 18 TRBV4-3 TRBD2 CASSQDRRVAGGTDTQYF TGCGCCAGCAGCCAAGATCGGAGAGTAGCGGGGGGCACAGATACGCAGTATTTT
. TRBJ1-4 18 TRBV5-6 . CASSLLKRRVLTNEKLFF TGTGCCAGCAGCTTGTTGAAACGGAGAGTACTGACTAATGAAAAACTGTTTTTT
. TRBJ2-3 16 TRBV6-2/TRBV6-3 TRBD2 CASSYGGRGGADTQYF TGTGCCAGCAGTTACGGTGGGCGGGGGGGCGCAGATACGCAGTATTTT
. TRBJ1-3 14 TRBV6-6 . CASSFTPGGNTIYF TGTGCCAGCAGTTTCACCCCCGGCGGGAACACCATATATTTT
. TRBJ2-7 15 TRBV5-1 . CASSLESGAGDEQYF TGCGCCAGCAGTCTTGAGTCAGGGGCCGGTGACGAGCAGTACTTC
. TRBJ2-7 14 TRBV29-1 . CSVDKTGQRYEQYF TGCAGCGTTGATAAGACAGGTCAGCGGTACGAGCAGTACTTC
. TRBJ2-1 13 TRBV12-3/TRBV12-4 TRBD1 CASRGTGYNEQFF TGTGCCAGCAGAGGGACAGGTTACAATGAGCAGTTCTTC
. TRBJ1-6 14 TRBV7-9 . CASSLIGGSSPLHF TGTGCCAGCAGCTTAATCGGGGGGTCCTCACCCCTCCACTTT
. TRBJ2-5 18 TRBV9 TRBD2 CASSAFKSSGGSQETQYF TGTGCCAGCAGCGCATTCAAATCTAGCGGGGGGTCTCAAGAGACCCAGTACTTC
. TRBJ1-4 15 TRBV30 . CAWSAGGPTNEKLFF TGTGCCTGGAGCGCCGGAGGGCCCACTAATGAAAAACTGTTTTTT
. TRBJ2-1 18 TRBV14 TRBD2 CASSQSLLSGGNYNEQFF TGTGCCAGCAGCCAATCCCTCCTTAGCGGGGGCAACTACAATGAGCAGTTCTTC
. TRBJ2-5 12 TRBV13 . CASSLAEETQYF TGTGCCAGCAGCTTAGCCGAAGAGACCCAGTACTTC
. TRBJ1-3 14 TRBV7-9 TRBD1 CASSLRQGRNTIYF TGTGCCAGCAGCTTAAGACAGGGACGAAACACCATATATTTT
. TRBJ2-1 14 TRBV29-1 . CSVVGRGAYNEQFF TGCAGCGTTGTTGGCAGGGGGGCCTACAATGAGCAGTTCTTC
. TRBJ2-7 15 TRBV14 . CASSQRQGGSYEQYF TGTGCCAGCAGCCAGAGGCAAGGGGGTTCCTACGAGCAGTACTTC
. TRBJ1-2 16 TRBV11-2 . CASSQSGNLANYGYTF TGTGCCAGCAGCCAGTCAGGGAACTTAGCTAACTATGGCTACACCTTC
. TRBJ2-5 15 TRBV11-2 . CASSLGPSRGETQYF TGTGCCAGCAGCTTAGGGCCTAGTCGGGGGGAGACCCAGTACTTC
. TRBJ2-2 15 TRBV6-1 TRBD1 CASSEAGQKTGELFF TGTGCCAGCAGTGAAGCGGGACAGAAGACCGGGGAGCTGTTTTTT
. TRBJ1-6 14 TRBV5-6 . CASSTWGQNSPLHF TGTGCCAGCAGCACGTGGGGGCAGAATTCACCCCTCCACTTT
once TRBJ2-1 17 TRBV7-9 TRBD1 CASSPPPTGGRGNEQFF TGTGCCAGCAGCCCTCCCCCGACAGGGGGCCGAGGCAATGAGCAGTTCTTC
. TRBJ1-2 16 TRBV28 . CASSWSRARGYYGYTF TGTGCCAGCAGTTGGAGTCGGGCCAGGGGCTACTATGGCTACACCTTC
. TRBJ2-7 13 TRBV24-1 . CATSESGSYEQYF TGTGCCACCAGTGAATCGGGGAGCTACGAGCAGTACTTC